This T cell receptor beta chain derives from a study of shared clonotypes between healthy human individuals. Turning to the study itself: Every donor yielded three CD4 naive, three CD4 memory, two CD8 naive and one CD8 memory plate.

The data were produced by immunoSEQ multiplex PCR, yet TCRdb's version contains in-frame clones alone and is incomplete. The table lists around 580,000 clones, roughly 98% of them singletons. Per germline, CDR1 KGHSY and CDR2 FQNENV. V was clipped by 0 bases and J by 4 bases, with 12 bases between them. CDR3 length: 15 amino acids. The naive CD8 fraction comprised CD45RO-negative cells positively selected for CCR7 and excluded terminally differentiated effector memory CD45RA+ cells. Among the donors, all were Caucasian adults who lived in Nashville, Tennessee. Notes on the study in general: Against clonotypes common to all four donors, non-shared ones had lower generation probabilities. Represented diversity (both genetic and exposure-history) was limited by the small number of donors.

As concerns this clone: Its antigen is as yet unknown.

The material sequenced was naive CD8+ T cells sorted from blood. This chain links TRBV16 with TRBJ1-1, with D possibly being TRBD1 (5 bases). The origin of this receptor is a young man in good health. In nucleotides, the CDR3 is TGTGCCAGCAGCCAATCGAGAGGGGCGGGCACTGAAGCTTTCTTT. Translation: CASSQSRGAGTEAFF.